These T cell receptor beta chains were read from a single sample in a study of CD8+CD57+ T cells in acquired aplastic anemia. Each CDR3 protein is one row after TCRdb ran MiXCR on the reads. In the table there are around 200,000 distinct CDR3 sequences, about half of which are singletons. The sequenced sample consisted of sorted CD4+, CD8+, or CD8+CD57+ T cells (not recorded which) from PBMCs. Receptor source: a human donor with aplastic anemia. CDR3s leave out the opening cysteine and the closing phenylalanine or tryptophan. Some rows have no size entry. The others give once, few or many, or a class for an expanded clone.

>NA|TRBV15|14|TRBJ1-4
ATEPGFGTGREKLF
>NA|TRBV20-1|12|TRBJ2-2
SASETGRTGELF
>NA|TRBV15|12|TRBJ2-3
ATSRDKATDTQY
>NA|TRBV19|12|TRBJ2-7
ASRTSGTGDEQY
>once|TRBV7-2|13|TRBJ2-1
ASSFAQGARSEQF
>many|TRBV20-1|9|TRBJ1-1
SARLGTEAF
>many|TRBV19|11|TRBJ2-5
ASKTTYQETQY
>many|TRBV20-1|13|TRBJ1-5
SARDRRNGNQPQH
>once|TRBV6-5|9|TRBJ1-6
ASSWTSSLH
>many|TRBV20-1|12|TRBJ1-3
SARVDRGGNTIY
>NA|TRBV9|12|TRBJ2-7
ASSGEMSSYEQY
>NA|TRBV24-1|13|TRBJ2-5
ATSVLRGIQETQY
>once|TRBV9|14|TRBJ1-6
ASSVALQGANSPLH
>many|TRBV5-6|12|TRBJ1-1
ASSMTGRNTEAF
>NA|TRBV5-5|13|TRBJ1-2
ASSYQDRTNYGYT
>NA|TRBV19|10|TRBJ2-3
ASSIGGSTQY
>NA|TRBV19|12|TRBJ1-1
ASRQGYGNTEAF
>NA|TRBV9|16|TRBJ2-1
ASSPYLNPGQGDNEQF
>NA|TRBV20-1|13|TRBJ1-1
SAPGTGTLNTEAF
>few|TRBV18|14|TRBJ2-1
ASSPPARSSYNEQF
>NA|TRBV9|14|TRBJ2-7
ASSEGTSGGAGEQY
>NA|TRBV20-1|15|TRBJ2-7
SAYLPGTSGGGYEQY
>NA|TRBV2|16|TRBJ2-2
ASSEAGLAGGSTGELF
>many|TRBV19|10|TRBJ2-7
ASSTTGNEQY
>many|TRBV10-2|14|TRBJ2-5
ASSGARQNQQETQY
>many|TRBV5-6|14|TRBJ2-3
ASNLNYFKDTDTQY
>many|TRBV5-1|14|TRBJ2-1
ASSLGALSSYNEQF
>many|TRBV10-3|15|TRBJ2-3
AIHSGAVRTGTDTQY